This T cell receptor beta chain is from a study of cytomegalovirus exposure and HLA in healthy donors. Regarding the study as a whole: Published work reported that the classifier diagnosed cytomegalovirus status with high specificity and sensitivity. When analyzed later, the rates of TCR association showed variation by HLA locus, with DRB1 the most and HLA-C the fewest.

Primers for the PCR totalled 60 Vbeta and 13 Jbeta. This table comes from immunoSEQ multiplex PCR, and its TCRdb copy is limited to in-frame clones, with some not included. The sample holds roughly 170,000 clones; around 84% are singletons and the top ten take around 1.2%. Notes on this clone: Its antigen remains unidentified.

The CDR3 consists of 16 residues. Trimming took 6 bases from V and 2 from J; bases not matched to a gene: 3. Germline assignment: CDR1 ENHRY and CDR2 SYGVKD. Each donor's status was that of a healthy bone marrow donor. Sequences were obtained from PBMCs. The rearrangement joins TRBV10-3 to TRBJ2-3, with TRBD2 identical over 15 bases. This TCR derives from a girl between 2 and 10 years old in good health and CMV-seropositive. The CDR3 loop reads CAISRTSGGATDTQYF. The CDR3 DNA follows: TGTGCCATCAGCCGGACTAGCGGGGGGGCCACAGATACGCAGTATTTT.